One sample yielded the 26 T cell receptor beta chains listed below, sequenced in a study of tissue T cells after allogeneic stem cell transplantation. This table comes from immunoSEQ multiplex PCR, and its TCRdb copy is limited to in-frame clones, with some not included. The table shows some 3,000 clones, with approximately 50% occurring only once. Time point noted: mouse harvest day 14 after allogeneic transplant. Mouse grafts combined 10^7 T-cell-depleted bone marrow cells with 10^6 splenic CD5+ T cells. Material for sequencing was gut tissue. The receptors were sampled from a female BALB/c mouse given C57BL/6 T cells with graft-versus-host disease after an allogeneic hematopoietic cell transplant.

This clone has more than one count but fewer than ten. These gene names are mouse names. The read ends 1 residue early relative to the CDR3; the germline J gene fills the gap. The chain recombines TRBV26 with TRBJ1-4; 9 bases are a match to TRBD1. Germline values: CDR1 KGHPV, CDR2 FQNQEV (reference sequence). CDR3 size: 15 residues. The J segment lost 3 bases and the V segment lost 5 bases, leaving 4 bases of the junction unmatched. The CDR3 loop reads CASSTGGPTNERLFF. CDR3 DNA, as far as it was read: TGTGCCAGCAGTACAGGGGGCCCTACCAACGAAAGATTATTT.

Concerning this clone: The genes are named according to mouse. The read ends 1 residue early relative to the CDR3; the germline J gene fills the gap. The gene calls are TRBV4 and TRBJ2-3; TRBD2 aligns across 14 bases. V was pared by 5 bases and J by 3 bases, with 4 bases of the junction left unmatched. Germline V gene lookup returns CDR1 LGHDT and CDR2 YNNKQL (reference sequence). This CDR3 comprises 16 residues. CDR3 in amino acids: CASSDRDWGGAETLYF. The CDR3 DNA, read in part, is TGTGCCAGCAGCGACCGGGACTGGGGGGGCGCAGAAACGCTGTAT.

In regard to this clone: Mouse germline and gene names are used. The DNA read from the CDR3 is TGTGCCAGCAGTTTGGAGGGTCAAAACACCTTGTAC. This encodes CASSLEGQNTLY. The whole CDR3 reads CASSLEGQNTLYF. This chain uses TRBV15 with TRBJ2-4, with D uncertain. Sequencing ends 1 residue short of the CDR3 end; the germline J gene provides the rest. CDR1 is SGHND and CDR2 is FRSKSL in the germline V gene. The CDR3 is 13 residues long. Between the trimmed V and J ends, which lost 3 bases and 1 base, there was a span of 5 bases.

This clone has just a few counts. Germline and genes here are mouse. The sequenced fragment ends 1 residue before the CDR3 boundary, so the rest is inferred from the germline J gene. This rearrangement joins TRBV12-2 to TRBJ2-5; perhaps TRBD1 as D (5 bases). This CDR3 has 13 amino acids. Trimming removed 2 bases at V and 4 bases at J, with 9 bases between. Germline-derived CDR1 and CDR2 are SGHLS and HYDKME. The CDR3: CASSRQGEDTQYF. The part of the CDR3 DNA that was read is TGTGCCAGCTCTCGGCAGGGTGAAGACACCCAGTAC. Filled out from reference TRBV12-2 and TRBJ2-5, the complete variable domain reads NSGVVQSPRYIIKGKGERSILKCIPISGHLSVAWYQQTQGQELKFFIQHYDKMERDKGNLPSRFSVQQFDDYHSEMNMSALELEDSAVYFCASSRQGEDTQYFGPGTRLLVL.

With respect to this clone: Mouse gene names and germline throughout. The read gets to within 1 residue of the CDR3 end, and the germline J gene fills in the rest. This chain joins TRBV5 and TRBJ2-5; 8 nucleotides match TRBD1. Trimming took 0 bases from V and 0 from J; bases not matched to a gene: 2. From germline, CDR1 is LGHNA and CDR2 YNLKQL (reference sequence). There are 16 residues in the CDR3. The CDR3 reads CASSQEDRVNQDTQYF. The covered CDR3 bases are TGTGCCAGCAGCCAAGAGGACAGGGTTAACCAAGACACCCAGTAC.

This clone was found a few times. Gene names refer to mouse genes. The sequence runs out 1 residue before the end of the CDR3; the remainder is reconstructed from the germline J gene. The J gene is TRBJ1-3, the V gene TRBV26; D is unclear. The length of the CDR3 is 15 residues. Trimming removed 2 bases from V and 0 bases from J, with 8 bases in between. CDR1 KGHPV and CDR2 FQNQEV come from the germline V gene (reference sequence). The CDR3 protein is CASSLGRNSGNTLYF. The sequenced CDR3 bases are TGTGCCAGCAGTCTGGGCAGAAATTCTGGAAATACGCTCTAT.

The sample holds one count of this clone. Mouse names are used for the genes. The read halts 1 residue ahead of the CDR3 end, with the missing end drawn from the germline J gene. V usage is TRBV3 and J usage is TRBJ2-4, with D perhaps given as TRBD1 or TRBD2 (5 bases each). This CDR3 has 14 residues. Trimming shortened V by 4 bases and J by 0 bases, and 8 bases separated the two germline ends. Germline V gene lookup returns CDR1 SNHLY and CDR2 FYNGKV (reference sequence). This CDR3 is CASSSGRSQNTLYF. Partial CDR3 DNA: TGTGCCAGCAGCTCGGGACGGAGTCAAAACACCTTGTAC.

Of note for this clone: Gene and germline names: mouse. The sequence runs out 1 residue before the end of the CDR3; the remainder is reconstructed from the germline J gene. In the same sample, other DNA sequences code for this CDR3. The chain recombines TRBV23 with TRBJ2-1; TRBD2 was called by the table and not checked on the DNA. CDR3 length: 16 amino acids. Germline lookup yields CDR1 KGHTA and CDR2 FQNQQP. The DNA read from the CDR3 is TGCTCCAGCAGTTCGGACTGGGGAGGCGCGGGGGCTGAGCAGTTC. It yields the protein CSSSSDWGGAGAEQF. The whole CDR3 region reads CSSSSDWGGAGAEQFF.

With respect to this clone: Here the gene names and germline are mouse. The CDR3 end falls 1 residue outside the read, so it is completed with the germline J gene. This chain joins TRBV26 and TRBJ2-4, with TRBD2 matching 10 bases. This CDR3 comprises 15 residues. CDR1 and CDR2 from the germline V gene are KGHPV and FQNQEV (reference sequence). V lost 3 bases, J lost 1 base, and 1 base stayed unmatched. The CDR3 bases that were read are TGTGCCAGCAGTCTCGACTGGGGGGGTCAAAACACCTTGTAC. Amino acid sequence: CASSLDWGGQNTLY. In full, the CDR3 is CASSLDWGGQNTLYF.

Note on this clone: These gene names are mouse names. Read coverage stops 1 residue before the CDR3 terminus; the germline J gene supplies the remainder. The chain uses TRBV26 and TRBJ1-1; D is perhaps TRBD1 (5 bases). The CDR3 has 12 residues. Germline-derived CDR1 and CDR2 are KGHPV and FQNQEV (reference sequence). V was clipped by 2 bases and J by 6 bases, with 7 bases between them. The sequenced CDR3 bases are TGTGCCAGCAGTCTGGGGACCTCAGAAGTCTTC. Amino acids: CASSLGTSEVF. The entire CDR3 protein is CASSLGTSEVFF.

On this clone itself: Genes here carry mouse names. The read finishes 1 residue shy of the CDR3 end, and the germline J gene is used to complete it. The V call is TRBV13-3, the J call TRBJ2-4, with D perhaps TRBD1 (6 bases). Trimming took off 1 base at V and 5 bases at J, with 17 bases between the two ends. This CDR3 is built from 16 residues. The germline gives CDR1 NNHDY, CDR2 SYVADS. The sequenced CDR3 bases are TGTGCCAGCAGTGATCCTACAGGGTATACCCCAAACACCTTGTAC. Translating gives CASSDPTGYTPNTLY. The CDR3 reads in full as CASSDPTGYTPNTLYF.

This clone occurred a few times. These gene names are mouse names. The observed sequence ends 1 residue before the CDR3 terminus, with the missing tail filled in from the germline J gene. This chain links TRBV22 with TRBJ2-7; the table names TRBD1, a call not compared with the DNA. TRBV22 is shown as a pseudogene. The CDR3 sequence is 12 residues long. Here the CDR3 reads CASSWDIYEQYF. The CDR3 bases that were read are TGTGCCAGCAGTTGGGACATTTATGAACAGTAC.

A note on this clone: Mouse names are used for the genes. The read falls 1 residue short of the CDR3 end, and the missing part is taken from the germline J gene. The chain is built from TRBV26 and TRBJ1-2; TRBD1 is a possible D gene (6 bases). Per the germline V gene, CDR1 is KGHPV and CDR2 is FQNQEV (reference sequence). V was pared by 3 bases and J by 0 bases, with 8 bases between. This CDR3 comprises 14 residues. The sequenced CDR3 bases are TGTGCCAGCAGTCTTGGGGGGCCAAACTCCGACTACACC. It translates to CASSLGGPNSDYT. In full, the CDR3 reads CASSLGGPNSDYTF.

This clone was counted between two and nine times. Gene names follow the mouse nomenclature. With the read ending 1 residue before the CDR3 end, the germline J gene is used to fill in that end. The chain is built from TRBV12-1 and TRBJ2-1; possible D gene TRBD1, 6 bases. CDR3 length: 12 residues. Trimming took 6 bases from V and 1 from J, leaving 6 bases between them. Germline CDR1 SGHSN, CDR2 HYEKVE. The covered CDR3 bases are TGTGCCAGCGGACAGAACTATGCTGAGCAGTTC. It translates to CASGQNYAEQF. The whole CDR3 sequence is CASGQNYAEQFF.

Regarding this clone: The germline and genes are mouse ones. The sequenced fragment ends 1 residue before the CDR3 boundary, so the rest is inferred from the germline J gene. The gene calls are TRBV23 and TRBJ2-5; TRBD2, the table's D call, lacks a check against the DNA. This CDR3 is built from 15 residues. CDR1 KGHTA and CDR2 FQNQQP come from the germline V gene. CDR3 DNA (partial): TGCTCCAGCAGTCAAAGACTGGGGGGGCAAGACACCCAGTAC. Encoded protein: CSSSQRLGGQDTQY. Given in full, the CDR3 is CSSSQRLGGQDTQYF.

A remark on this clone: The listed genes are named as in mouse. The CDR3 goes on 1 residue after the read ends, and that part is filled in from the germline J gene. V usage is TRBV15 and J usage is TRBJ1-3; D is unresolved. The germline gives CDR1 SGHND, CDR2 FRSKSL. Trimming stripped 1 base from V and 7 bases from J, with 2 bases between. The CDR3 has 11 amino acids. The chain's CDR3 is CASSLENTLYF. Partial CDR3 DNA: TGTGCCAGCAGTTTAGAGAATACGCTCTAT.

A word on this clone: Gene labels here are mouse ones. The read ends 1 residue early relative to the CDR3; the germline J gene fills the gap. The rearrangement joins TRBV26 to TRBJ2-1; no firm D call. Germline loops: CDR1 KGHPV, CDR2 FQNQEV (reference sequence). This CDR3 is built from 14 residues. Between the trimmed V and J ends, which lost 2 bases and 0 bases, there was a span of 5 bases. CDR3 residues: CASSLNHNYAEQFF. The part of the CDR3 DNA that was read is TGTGCCAGCAGTCTGAACCATAACTATGCTGAGCAGTTC. Variable domain in full (rest from reference TRBV26 and TRBJ2-1): NSKVIQTPRYLVKGQGQKAKMRCIPEKGHPVVFWYQQNKNNEFKFLINFQNQEVLQQIDMTEKRFSAECPSNSPCSLEIQSSEAGDSALYLCASSLNHNYAEQFFGPGTRLTVL.

A word on this clone: Here the gene names and germline are mouse. Coverage ceases 1 residue before the CDR3 finishes, and the germline J gene fills in the end. J is TRBJ2-5 and V is TRBV13-1, with a weak D call TRBD2 (6 bases). The CDR3 contains 13 residues. The germline V and J ends were trimmed by 4 bases and 1 base, with 7 bases remaining between them. Germline V gene data show CDR1 as NSHNY and CDR2 as SYGAGN. CDR3 bases read: TGTGCCAGCAGTCTGGGGTACCAAGACACCCAGTAC. This gives the protein CASSLGYQDTQY. The whole CDR3 protein is CASSLGYQDTQYF.

This clone was detected only a few times. Gene names and germline refer to mouse. Coverage ceases 1 residue before the CDR3 finishes, and the germline J gene fills in the end. The chain links TRBV1 to TRBJ2-7; TRBD2 matches at 12 bases. The germline gives CDR1 NSQYPW, CDR2 LRSPGD (reference sequence). The CDR3 loop spans 15 amino acids. V lost 1 base to trimming and J lost 7 bases; unmatched junction nucleotides: 5. The CDR3 DNA, read in part, is TGCACCTGCAGTGCAGGGACTGGGGGGGTTTGGGAACAGTAC. This gives the protein CTCSAGTGGVWEQY. The full CDR3 sequence reads CTCSAGTGGVWEQYF.

This clone was observed a handful of times. Gene names are mouse gene names. The read ends 1 residue early relative to the CDR3; the germline J gene fills the gap. J is TRBJ2-1 and V is TRBV20, with D perhaps TRBD1 (7 bases). With 1 base removed from V and 1 base from J, the gap between germline ends came to 8 bases. CDR1 GFQATS and CDR2 STVNSAI come from the germline V gene. The CDR3 totals 14 residues. CDR3 bases read: TGTGGTGCTAGGGCAGGGGGGAACTATGCTGAGCAGTTC. Translating it yields CGARAGGNYAEQF. The complete CDR3 protein is CGARAGGNYAEQFF.

There are a few counts of this clone. Each gene name is a mouse one. The CDR3 extends 1 residue past the end of the read, so its final part is completed from the germline J gene. V and J are TRBV3 and TRBJ2-3, with TRBD2 matching 7 bases. Germline CDR1 reads SNHLY; CDR2 reads FYNGKV (reference sequence). The CDR3 runs to 14 residues. The ends lost 5 bases at V and 0 bases at J; junction bases unmatched: 2. CDR3 in amino acids: CASSRTGSAETLYF. The CDR3 DNA, read in part, is TGTGCCAGCAGCCGGACTGGTAGTGCAGAAACGCTGTAT.

This clone was seen a handful of times. Gene names follow the mouse nomenclature. From the germline J gene comes the end of the CDR3, since the read stops 1 residue before it. The rearrangement uses TRBV31 and TRBJ1-4; no clear D. The V end lost 0 bases, the J end lost 4 bases, and 6 bases lay between the germline ends. CDR3 length: 13 residues. In germline, CDR1 is GKSSPN, CDR2 SITVG. CDR3 residues: CAWSLYSNERLFF. The part of the CDR3 DNA that was read is TGTGCCTGGAGTCTATACAGCAACGAAAGATTATTT.

Worth noting for this clone: Gene and germline names: mouse. The read halts 1 residue ahead of the CDR3 end, with the missing end drawn from the germline J gene. The chain is built from TRBV19 and TRBJ1-6, with D uncertain. TRBJ1-6 falls under the ORF class, with uncertain function. The CDR3 is 14 residues long. In germline, CDR1 is FNHDT, CDR2 SITEND (reference sequence). V was cut by 2 bases and J by 5 bases, with 8 bases left in between. CDR3 loop: CASSIKADNSPLYF. CDR3 DNA, as far as it was read: TGTGCCAGCAGTATTAAGGCAGATAATTCGCCCCTCTAC.

In the case of this clone: Gene names are the mouse ones. The read gets to within 1 residue of the CDR3 end, and the germline J gene fills in the rest. V gene TRBV26 combines with J gene TRBJ2-1; D is unclear. V lost 7 bases and J lost 0, with 7 bases in between. The CDR3 length is 13 residues. Germline values: CDR1 KGHPV, CDR2 FQNQEV (reference sequence). The part of the CDR3 DNA that was read is TGTGCCAGCACCGGACGTAACTATGCTGAGCAGTTC. Translating it yields CASTGRNYAEQF. The CDR3 reads in full as CASTGRNYAEQFF.

To note about this clone: Genes here carry mouse names. The read stops 1 residue short of the end of the CDR3; the missing end is completed from the germline J gene. The chain has TRBV26 and TRBJ1-1, with no clear D. This CDR3 contains 13 residues. The germline V gene encodes CDR1 KGHPV and CDR2 FQNQEV (reference sequence). Between the trimmed V and J ends, which lost 2 bases and 0 bases, there was a span of 4 bases. The CDR3 reads CASSLNTNTEVFF. CDR3 DNA (partial): TGTGCCAGCAGTCTGAACACAAACACAGAAGTCTTC.

This clone came up a few times. Genes here carry mouse names. The CDR3 goes on 1 residue after the read ends, and that part is filled in from the germline J gene. The chain has TRBV22 and TRBJ2-1; the table's D call, TRBD1, was not checked against the DNA. TRBV22 is termed a pseudogene. CDR3 size: 14 residues. The CDR3 spells CASSCTENYAEQFF. The sequenced part of the CDR3 DNA is TGTGCCAGCAGTTGTACAGAAAACTATGCTGAGCAGTTC.